This passage covers 13 T cell receptor beta chains from one sample sequenced in a study of T cells expressing NK-cell markers. Reprocessing the 5' RACE reads, TCRdb reports a single entry for every CDR3 protein and omits DNA. In total, the table holds around 100,000 distinct CDR3 sequences. Sequences were obtained from blood T cells: a sorted CD56 or NKG2C T cell subset, CD4+ or CD8+ T cells, or bulk PBMC T cells (not recorded which). These receptors were taken from a woman aged 18-70 years in good health.

The chain combines TRBV27 with TRBJ1-1. From germline, CDR1 is MNHEY and CDR2 SMNVEV (reference sequence). The CDR3 spans 17 residues. The CDR3 here is CASSLSPAAIMNTEAFF.

The V call is TRBV5-6, the J call TRBJ2-1; TCRdb names TRBD1, which stays unverified in the absence of DNA. CDR3 size: 12 residues. The V gene's germline CDR1 is SGHDT and CDR2 YYEEEE. The CDR3 here is CASGGPRDEQFF. The whole variable domain, filled in from reference TRBV5-6 and TRBJ2-1, reads DAGVTQSPTHLIKTRGQQVTLRCSPKSGHDTVSWYQQALGQGPQFIFQYYEEEERQRGNFPDRFSGHQFPNYSSELNVNALLLGDSALYLCASGGPRDEQFFGPGTRLTVL.

The V gene is TRBV12-3 or TRBV12-4, the J gene TRBJ2-7. This CDR3 spans 12 amino acids. The chain's CDR3 is CASGLISYEQYF.

This chain joins TRBV4-3 and TRBJ2-7. Germline CDR1 LGHNA, CDR2 YSLEER. There are 16 residues in the CDR3. The CDR3 loop reads CASSQDATFNSYEQYF.

This chain uses TRBV10-1 with TRBJ2-2; TCRdb reports TRBD2, a call that lacks DNA to check it against. The CDR3 sequence is 16 residues long. Germline V gene lookup returns CDR1 WNHNN and CDR2 SYGVQD (reference sequence). CDR3 loop: CASSQGAGGRTGELFF.

The V gene is TRBV7-2, the J gene TRBJ2-1; the D call from TCRdb, TRBD1, cannot be confirmed without DNA. Germline loops: CDR1 SGHTA, CDR2 FQGNSA. The CDR3 length is 15 residues. CDR3 amino acids: CASRRLGGGYNEQFF. The full variable domain, completed using reference TRBV7-2 and TRBJ2-1, is GAGVSQSPSNKVTEKGKDVELRCDPISGHTALYWYRQSLGQGLEFLIYFQGNSAPDKSGLPSDRFSAERTGGSVSTLTIQRTQQEDSAVYLCASRRLGGGYNEQFFGPGTRLTVL.

The chain is built from TRBV4-3 and TRBJ2-3; lacking DNA, the TRBD1 call made by TCRdb goes unchecked. The CDR3 is 12 amino acids. Looked up from germline, CDR1 is LGHNA and CDR2 is YSLEER. The CDR3 sequence: CASPSGADTQYF.

The chain combines TRBV20-1 with TRBJ2-1; the D call of TRBD1 rests on TCRdb alone, since no DNA is present to check it. Germline-derived CDR1 and CDR2 are DFQATT and SNEGSKA (reference sequence). The length of the CDR3 is 15 residues. Here the CDR3 reads CSATTGAPNYNEQFF.

This chain connects TRBV9 to TRBJ2-4; TCRdb lists TRBD2, though no DNA is available to test this call. In germline, CDR1 is SGDLS, CDR2 YYNGEE. The CDR3 has 16 residues. The CDR3 reads CASSVGDSGAKNIQYF.

V is TRBV5-1 and J is TRBJ2-1; TCRdb picks TRBD1, but there is no DNA to check that call. The CDR3 contains 15 residues. The germline gives CDR1 SGHRS, CDR2 YFSETQ. CDR3 sequence reads: CASRTPGTDHNEQFF.

The chain employs TRBV7-9 and TRBJ2-3; there is no DNA to check the TCRdb D call of TRBD1. The CDR3 is made up of 15 amino acids. Germline CDR1 is SEHNR and CDR2 is FQNEAQ (reference sequence). CDR3 region: CASSPRGSSTDTQYF. The entire variable domain, with the rest obtained from reference TRBV7-9 and TRBJ2-3, is as follows: DTGVSQNPRHKITKRGQNVTFRCDPISEHNRLYWYRQTLGQGPEFLTYFQNEAQLEKSRLLSDRFSAERPKGSFSTLEIQRTEQGDSAMYLCASSPRGSSTDTQYFGPGTRLTVL.

The chain links TRBV3-1 to TRBJ1-5. Germline V CDR1 and CDR2: LGHDT, YNNKEL (reference sequence). CDR3 length: 15 residues. CDR3 amino acids: CASSQGSDYNQPQHF.

This chain joins TRBV7-8 and TRBJ2-3; the D call from TCRdb, TRBD2, cannot be confirmed without DNA. Per germline, CDR1 SGHVS and CDR2 FQNEAQ. The CDR3 is 16 amino acids. The CDR3 reads CASSLVGTSAPDTQYF.